This TCR beta chain is drawn from a study of OX40 agonist ivuxolimab in advanced cancers. General observations from the study: Among the lowest peripheral clonal expansion occurred in 0.1-3.0 mg/kg partial responders. Clonal expansion was seen in CD4+ and CD8+ blood T cells by week 6 at 0.1 to 3.0 mg/kg. Expanded clones were, on average, more numerous in CD8+ T cells than in CD4+.

Sequencing was performed with immunoSEQ multiplex PCR; in TCRdb, only in-frame clones are kept and a portion is missing. The table shows fewer than 120,000 clones, with approximately 90% occurring only once. For this clone: Antigen specificity is unknown.

This CDR3 spans 14 amino acids. CDR1 GTSNPN and CDR2 SVGIG come from the germline V gene (reference sequence). Trimming took 5 bases from V and 2 from J; bases not matched to a gene: 6. The receptor was derived from an adult with an advanced solid tumor such as melanoma, head and neck, liver or kidney cancer. Sequencing was performed on CD4+ or CD8+ T cells sorted from blood, taken in a trial of the OX40 agonist ivuxolimab. The chain is built from TRBV30 and TRBJ2-1, with 7 bases aligning to TRBD1. This chain's CDR3 is CAWDNRGTYNEQFF. The CDR3 bases are TGTGCCTGGGATAACAGGGGCACCTACAATGAGCAGTTCTTC. Variable domain in full (rest from reference TRBV30 and TRBJ2-1): SQTIHQWPATLVQPVGSPLSLECTVEGTSNPNLYWYRQAAGRGLQLLFYSVGIGQISSEVPQNLSASRPQDRQFILSSKKLLLSDSGFYLCAWDNRGTYNEQFFGPGTRLTVL.